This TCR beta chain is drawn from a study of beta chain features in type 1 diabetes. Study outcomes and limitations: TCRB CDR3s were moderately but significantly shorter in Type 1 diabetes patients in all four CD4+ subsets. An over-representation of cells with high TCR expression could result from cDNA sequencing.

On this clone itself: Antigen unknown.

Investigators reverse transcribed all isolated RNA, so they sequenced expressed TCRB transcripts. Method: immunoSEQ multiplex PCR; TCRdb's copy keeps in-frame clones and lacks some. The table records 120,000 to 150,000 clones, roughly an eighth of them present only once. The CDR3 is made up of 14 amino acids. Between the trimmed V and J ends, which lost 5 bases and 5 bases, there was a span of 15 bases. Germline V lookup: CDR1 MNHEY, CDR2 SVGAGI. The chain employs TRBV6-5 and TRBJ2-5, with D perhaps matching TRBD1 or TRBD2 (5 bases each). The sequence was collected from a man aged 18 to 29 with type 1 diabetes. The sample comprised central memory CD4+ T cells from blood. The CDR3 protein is CASSLPGRGETQYF. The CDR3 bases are TGTGCCAGCAGTCTTCCAGGACGGGGCGAGACCCAGTACTTC.